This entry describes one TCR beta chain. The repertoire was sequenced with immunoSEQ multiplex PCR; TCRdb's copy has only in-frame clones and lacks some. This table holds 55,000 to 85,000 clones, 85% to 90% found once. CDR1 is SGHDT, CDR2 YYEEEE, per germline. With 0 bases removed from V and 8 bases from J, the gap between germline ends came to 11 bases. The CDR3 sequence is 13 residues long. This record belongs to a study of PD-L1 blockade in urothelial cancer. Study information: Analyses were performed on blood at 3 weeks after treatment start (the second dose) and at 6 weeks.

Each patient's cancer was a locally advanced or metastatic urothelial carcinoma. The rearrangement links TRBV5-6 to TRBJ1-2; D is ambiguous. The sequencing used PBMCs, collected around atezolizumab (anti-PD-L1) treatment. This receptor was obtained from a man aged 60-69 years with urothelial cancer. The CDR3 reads CASSLDRGGGYTF. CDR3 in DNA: TGTGCCAGCAGCTTGGATCGGGGAGGGGGCTACACCTTC.